The present T cell receptor beta chain was sequenced within a study of beta chain features in type 1 diabetes. At the level of the study: Healthy donors and patients had similar age, gender and cell yields. Overall study results and limits: People with Type 1 diabetes carried modestly yet significantly shorter TCRB CDR3s in all four CD4+ subsets. Shorter templates might be favored by PCR, and equally so in patients and in controls.

Trimming removed 3 bases at V and 9 bases at J, with 19 bases between. This CDR3 is built from 14 residues. CDR1 and CDR2 from the germline V gene are SQVTM and ANQGSEA. All of the isolated RNA was reverse transcribed, so expressed TCRB transcripts were sequenced. Measured with immunoSEQ multiplex PCR; TCRdb has only the in-frame clones, and not every one. The sample includes roughly 350,000 clones, 9.5% to 11% seen only once; the top ten take about 0.014%. Purity exceeded 95% in all sorted populations. This clone was seen more than once but under ten times. Antigen: not known. The chain is built from TRBV29-1 and TRBJ2-3; a weak D match, TRBD1 (6 bases). Sample: naive CD4+ T cells from blood. The TCR sequence derives from a woman aged 25-40 years in good health. CDR3 nucleotides: TGCAGCGTTGAGGGGCAGGGGCTCGAGGGCACGCAGTATTTT. Protein product: CSVEGQGLEGTQYF.